Below, 28 T cell receptor beta chains from the same sample are listed, as sequenced in a study of T cell responses to AZD1222 COVID-19 vaccine. Profiling relied on immunoSEQ multiplex PCR, and the TCRdb table lists in-frame clones only, not all of them. The sample records roughly 150,000 clones, roughly nine tenths being singletons. Sequencing was performed on peripheral blood, taken on day 0 of AZD1222 vaccination. The receptor set was obtained from an adult in good health.

The chain is built from TRBV21-1 and TRBJ2-7; the table's D gene call, TRBD1, was not cross checked with the DNA. TRBV21-1 is tagged as a pseudogene. This CDR3 is 15 amino acids long. The CDR3 here is CASSKKGTGGHEQYF. CDR3 in DNA: TGTGCCAGCAGCAAAAAGGGCACAGGGGGCCACGAGCAGTACTTC.

The chain has TRBV5-1 and TRBJ2-6; no definite D call. The CDR3 covers 17 residues. Germline lookup yields CDR1 SGHRS and CDR2 YFSETQ. V was shortened by 4 bases and J by 1 base, with 15 bases between the two germline ends. CDR3 in DNA: TGCGCCAGCAGCGAACTGGGTATTGGGTCTGGGGCCAACGTCCTGACTTTC. Encoded protein: CASSELGIGSGANVLTF.

This chain connects TRBV11-3 to TRBJ2-1; a possible D gene is TRBD2 (5 bases). Germline V gives CDR1 SGHNT, CDR2 YENEEA. This CDR3 spans 17 amino acids. With 0 bases removed from V and 11 bases from J, the gap between germline ends came to 23 bases. This chain's CDR3 is CASSLDSRAGVRLQQFF. CDR3 nucleotide sequence: TGTGCCAGCAGCTTAGACTCGAGGGCGGGCGTAAGGCTTCAGCAGTTCTTC.

V and J are TRBV7-2 and TRBJ1-3; 8 nucleotides agree with TRBD1. Per the germline V gene, CDR1 is SGHTA and CDR2 is FQGNSA. The CDR3 has 16 residues. The V and J ends lost 4 bases and 0 bases, in that order; junction bases with no gene match: 5. DNA of the CDR3: TGTGCCAGCAGCTACGACAGGGGTAGCTCTGGAAACACCATATATTTT. Encoded protein: CASSYDRGSSGNTIYF.

This clone was seen a handful of times. The chain carries TRBV21-1 and TRBJ2-1; the DNA was not compared with TRBD1, the D call given in the table. TRBV21-1 is classified as a pseudogene. This CDR3 contains 13 residues. The DNA of the CDR3 is TGTGCCAGCAGCAAGACAGGGGGCAATGAGCAGTTCTTC. Translation gives CASSKTGGNEQFF.

The chain is built from TRBV5-1 and TRBJ1-1; TRBD1 agrees at 9 bases. From germline, CDR1 is SGHRS and CDR2 YFSETQ. V lost 6 bases, J lost 4 bases, and 7 bases stayed unmatched. The CDR3 extends over 14 amino acids. CDR3 bases: TGCGCCAGCACCCTTTTGACAGGGGGCACTGAAGCTTTCTTT. This translates into CASTLLTGGTEAFF.

The chain carries TRBV21-1 and TRBJ2-1; the table names TRBD2, a call not compared with the DNA. TRBV21-1 is noted as a pseudogene. The length of the CDR3 is 17 residues. CDR3 region: CASSKAHEANKSNEQFF. For the CDR3, the DNA is TGTGCCAGCAGCAAGGCCCATGAGGCGAACAAGAGCAATGAGCAGTTCTTC.

J is TRBJ2-3 and V is TRBV11-2, with D maybe TRBD2 (5 bases). The CDR3 spans 14 residues. Germline V lookup: CDR1 SGHAT, CDR2 FQNNGV. V was pared by 5 bases and J by 0 bases, with 9 bases between. CDR3 nucleotide sequence: TGTGCCAGCAGCCGCGGGCTTAGCACAGATACGCAGTATTTT. It translates to CASSRGLSTDTQYF.

The rearrangement uses TRBV28 and TRBJ2-3; TRBD2 matches 11 bases. The germline gives CDR1 MDHEN, CDR2 SYDVKM. The CDR3 consists of 15 residues. With 5 bases clipped from V and 2 bases from J, the junction kept 3 bases outside the gene matches. The CDR3 nucleotides are TGTGCCAGCAGTACACTAGCGGGAGCCACAGATACGCAGTATTTT. Its protein product is CASSTLAGATDTQYF. Together with reference TRBV28 and TRBJ2-3, the CDR3 gives the full variable domain: DVKVTQSSRYLVKRTGEKVFLECVQDMDHENMFWYRQDPGLGLRLIYFSYDVKMKEKGDIPEGYSVSREKKERFSLILESASTNQTSMYLCASSTLAGATDTQYFGPGTRLTVL.

V usage is TRBV7-9 and J usage is TRBJ1-5; TRBD1 matches 8 bases. After removal of 5 bases from V and 7 bases from J, the junction contained 7 bases not matched to a gene. Germline lookup yields CDR1 SEHNR and CDR2 FQNEAQ (reference sequence). The CDR3 extends over 14 amino acids. The CDR3 reads CASSATGGDQPQHF. The CDR3 DNA sequence: TGTGCCAGCAGCGCAACAGGGGGGGACCAGCCCCAGCATTTT.

CDR3 sequence: CASSPKPGTASSRANVLTF. The DNA of the CDR3 is TGTGCCAGCAGCCCCAAACCCGGGACGGCAAGTTCTCGGGCCAACGTCCTGACTTTC. This chain links TRBV7-2 with TRBJ2-6, with D possibly called TRBD1 or TRBD2 (5 bases each). CDR3 length equals 19 residues. In germline, CDR1 is SGHTA, CDR2 FQGNSA. V was clipped by 5 bases and J by 5 bases, with 25 bases between them.

This clone was counted once. This chain links TRBV7-6 with TRBJ1-6; D is unresolved. The CDR3 sequence is 14 residues long. CDR1 is SGHVS and CDR2 is FNYEAQ in the germline V gene. V lost 5 bases and J lost 8, with 13 bases in between. CDR3 bases: TGTGCCAGCAGCGCGAGGACCCGTGATTCACCCCTCCACTTT. Its protein is CASSARTRDSPLHF.

The V and J genes are TRBV4-3 and TRBJ2-1; 9 bases are shared with TRBD2. The V segment lost 2 bases and the J segment 4 bases; nucleotides outside the gene matches: 3. The CDR3 totals 15 residues. CDR1 and CDR2 from the germline V gene are LGHNA and YSLEER. CDR3 coding DNA: TGCGCCAGCAGCCAAACGACTAGCGGATACAATGAGCAGTTCTTC. It translates to CASSQTTSGYNEQFF.

This chain uses TRBV29-1 with TRBJ2-6; D perhaps matches TRBD2 (6 bases). CDR3 length equals 15 residues. Germline-derived CDR1 and CDR2 are SQVTM and ANQGSEA. V lost 6 bases to trimming and J lost 0 bases, with 12 bases between them. CDR3 sequence (DNA): TGCAGCGTGGGGGGACTGACCTCTGGGGCCAACGTCCTGACTTTC. Protein product: CSVGGLTSGANVLTF.

The chain uses TRBV7-2 and TRBJ2-3; D is ambiguous. Trimming cost V 3 bases and J 2 bases, with 9 bases left between them. The CDR3 runs to 14 residues. Germline V gene sequence: CDR1 SGHTA, CDR2 FQGNSA. The CDR3 here is CASSLQLSTDTQYF. CDR3 DNA: TGTGCCAGCAGCTTGCAACTATCCACAGATACGCAGTATTTT.

The rearrangement joins TRBV14 to TRBJ2-1, with D uncertain. CDR3 length equals 11 residues. Germline lookup yields CDR1 SGHDN and CDR2 FVKESK. Trimming removed 1 base from V and 14 bases from J, with 9 bases in between. CDR3 nucleotides: TGTGCCAGCAGCCAAGGGGCTAGGAAGTTCTTC. Translated: CASSQGARKFF.

V gene TRBV2 combines with J gene TRBJ1-1; a possible D gene is TRBD1 (5 bases). Germline V gene lookup returns CDR1 SNHLY and CDR2 FYNNEI. The CDR3 consists of 12 residues. V was clipped by 8 bases and J by 6 bases, with 13 bases between them. CDR3 loop: CASGGWEAEAFF. CDR3 DNA sequence: TGTGCCAGCGGGGGGTGGGAGGCTGAAGCTTTCTTT.

The CDR3 loop is CASGSAGGTEAFF. In nucleotides, the CDR3 is TGTGCCAGCGGCTCCGCGGGGGGCACTGAAGCTTTCTTT. The chain couples TRBV6-6 to TRBJ1-1; D perhaps matches TRBD1 (5 bases). Trimming stripped 8 bases from V and 4 bases from J, with 14 bases between. Germline loops: CDR1 MNHNY, CDR2 SVGAGI (reference sequence). The length of the CDR3 is 13 residues.

This clone was found once. This sequence joins TRBV5-1 and TRBJ2-1; 10 bases are a match to TRBD1. V lost 0 bases and J lost 8; bases outside the gene matches: 11. This CDR3 is built from 17 residues. Germline CDR1 and CDR2: SGHRS and YFSETQ. CDR3 in amino acids: CASSLGRRDRGIDEQFF. The CDR3 coding sequence is TGCGCCAGCAGCTTGGGCCGCCGGGACAGGGGCATCGATGAGCAGTTCTTC.

This clone was observed a single time. The chain couples TRBV7-9 to TRBJ2-7; D might be TRBD1 (5 bases). Germline V lookup: CDR1 SEHNR, CDR2 FQNEAQ (reference sequence). The CDR3 is 14 amino acids. V was cut by 3 bases and J by 4 bases, with 13 bases left in between. The CDR3 nucleotides read TGTGCCAGCAGCTTTGAGTCAGGGAAATACGAGCAGTACTTC. This gives the protein CASSFESGKYEQYF.

This chain uses TRBV18 with TRBJ2-1, with unresolved D. The CDR3 spans 15 residues. Germline CDR1 and CDR2: KGHSH and LQKENI. Trimming shortened V by 2 bases and J by 8 bases, and 16 bases separated the two germline ends. CDR3 sequence (DNA): TGTGCCAGCTCACCAGGGCCAACCCCAGGCTATGAGCAGTTCTTC. Protein sequence: CASSPGPTPGYEQFF.

This clone was seen only a few times. This chain uses TRBV7-2 with TRBJ1-3; maybe TRBD1 (6 bases). This CDR3 is 17 amino acids long. Germline CDR1 is SGHTA and CDR2 is FQGNSA. The V and J ends lost 1 base and 0 bases respectively, with 13 bases between them. CDR3 sequence: CASSLVLGGSSGNTIYF. In nucleotides, the CDR3 is TGTGCCAGCAGCTTAGTACTAGGGGGTTCCTCTGGAAACACCATATATTTT.

The chain has TRBV2 and TRBJ1-2; D may be TRBD1 (5 bases). This CDR3 is 11 amino acids long. Germline V gives CDR1 SNHLY, CDR2 FYNNEI. V lost 4 bases, J lost 5 bases, and 5 bases lay in between. The CDR3 sequence: CASSAGYGYTF. The CDR3 DNA follows: TGTGCCAGCAGTGCAGGGTATGGCTACACCTTC.

The rearrangement joins TRBV27 to TRBJ1-6; TRBD1 matches at 7 bases. After removal of 1 base from V and 2 bases from J, the junction contained 5 bases not matched to a gene. The CDR3 runs 17 residues. Germline lookup yields CDR1 MNHEY and CDR2 SMNVEV (reference sequence). This CDR3 reads CASSLWDRFTYNSPLHF. The DNA of the CDR3 is TGTGCCAGCAGTTTATGGGACAGATTCACCTATAATTCACCCCTCCACTTT.

The chain joins TRBV6-5 to TRBJ1-3; 10 bases match TRBD1. The V gene end was trimmed by 8 bases and the J gene end by 3 bases; junction bases not matched to a gene: 4. Germline V lookup: CDR1 MNHEY, CDR2 SVGAGI. The length of the CDR3 is 14 residues. CDR3 protein: CASAGQGFGNTIYF. The CDR3 DNA is TGTGCCAGCGCGGGACAGGGGTTTGGAAACACCATATATTTT.

J is TRBJ2-5 and V is TRBV18, with a tentative D call TRBD2 (5 bases). The CDR3 is made up of 15 amino acids. Germline assignment: CDR1 KGHSH and CDR2 LQKENI. V was shortened by 4 bases and J by 3 bases, with 15 bases between the two germline ends. The CDR3 DNA is TGTGCCAGCTCACTCCGGGAAGGAGAAAAAGAGACCCAGTACTTC. This sequence encodes CASSLREGEKETQYF. Based on the CDR3 plus reference TRBV18 and TRBJ2-5, the full variable domain is NAGVMQNPRHLVRRRGQEARLRCSPMKGHSHVYWYRQLPEEGLKFMVYLQKENIIDESGMPKERFSAEFPKEGPSILRIQQVVRGDSAAYFCASSLREGEKETQYFGPGTRLLVL.

A few counts support this clone. This chain links TRBV4-3 with TRBJ2-1; 10 bases align to TRBD2. The V gene end was trimmed by 2 bases and the J gene end by 3 bases; junction bases not matched to a gene: 4. This CDR3 has 16 residues. Germline CDR1 is LGHNA and CDR2 is YSLEER. The CDR3 DNA is TGCGCCAGCAGCCAACCTCTAGCGGGAGACTACAATGAGCAGTTCTTC. It translates to CASSQPLAGDYNEQFF.

The chain links TRBV10-3 to TRBJ1-1; 7 bases match TRBD1. The V gene's germline CDR1 is ENHRY and CDR2 SYGVKD. This CDR3 comprises 15 residues. Trimming removed 6 bases from V and 4 bases from J; junction bases left unmatched: 11. As DNA, the CDR3 is TGTGCCATCAGCGCTACAGGGGCCGGGGGCACTGAAGCTTTCTTT. Its translation: CAISATGAGGTEAFF.